This TCR beta chain derives from a study of technical replicates of blood from a handful of donors. Here immunoSEQ multiplex PCR was the method, and the copy in TCRdb shows in-frame clones only, minus some. The sample has tens of thousands of clones, 95% seen once. The CDR3 spans 13 residues. Looked up from germline, CDR1 is MNHNY and CDR2 is SVGAGI (reference sequence). Trimming shortened V by 8 bases and J by 2 bases, and 13 bases separated the two germline ends. This receptor was obtained from a human donor in good health. The rearrangement uses TRBV6-6 and TRBJ2-7; TRBD1 is a possible D gene (5 bases). The sequenced sample was T cells isolated from PBMCs. The DNA for the CDR3 is TGTGCCAGCCGCTTCACAGGAACCTACGAGCAGTACTTC. Residues: CASRFTGTYEQYF.